This TCR beta chain came from a study of shared clonotypes between healthy human individuals. Deep-level settings were used for running the assay. Profiling relied on immunoSEQ multiplex PCR, and the TCRdb table lists in-frame clones only, not all of them. In the table there are 2 million to 3 million clones, roughly 93% of which are singletons. Recent acute infections and vaccinations were absent in the healthy HIV-negative adult donors. Splitting of CD4+ cells produced CD45RA+ naive and CD45RA-negative memory subsets. Concerning this clone: The target antigen is unknown.

From germline, CDR1 is LNHDA and CDR2 SQIVND (reference sequence). Trimming took 6 bases from V and 3 from J, leaving 17 bases between them. The CDR3 is made up of 16 amino acids. Study findings and constraints: When naive CD4 clonotypes were compared across a handful of donors, 5% to 5.5% were shared.

The source material was naive CD4+ T cells from PBMCs. Subset denoted: CD45RA+ positively selected. The origin of this receptor is a man between 18 and 35 years old in good health. Some clones in this sample may be carry-over from other donors' samples. V usage is TRBV19 and J usage is TRBJ2-2; TRBD1 or TRBD2 may be the D gene (5 bases each). CDR3: CASREDGHPDTGELFF. The CDR3 DNA follows: TGTGCCAGTAGGGAGGACGGACACCCCGACACCGGGGAGCTGTTTTTT.